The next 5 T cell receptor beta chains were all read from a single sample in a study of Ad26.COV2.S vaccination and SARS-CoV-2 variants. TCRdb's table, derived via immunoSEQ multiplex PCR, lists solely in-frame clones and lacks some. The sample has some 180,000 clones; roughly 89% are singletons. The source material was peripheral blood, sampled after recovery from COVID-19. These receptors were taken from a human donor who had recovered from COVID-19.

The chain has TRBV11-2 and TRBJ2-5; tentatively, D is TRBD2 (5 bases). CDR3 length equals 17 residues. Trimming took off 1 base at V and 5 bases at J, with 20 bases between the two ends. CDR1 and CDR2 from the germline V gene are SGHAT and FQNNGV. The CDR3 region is CASSLGVGLARSETQYF. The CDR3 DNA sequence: TGTGCCAGCAGCTTAGGGGTAGGGCTAGCTCGTTCTGAGACCCAGTACTTC. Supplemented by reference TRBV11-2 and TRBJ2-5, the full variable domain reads EAGVAQSPRYKIIEKRQSVAFWCNPISGHATLYWYQQILGQGPKLLIQFQNNGVVDDSQLPKDRFSAERLKGVDSTLKIQPAKLEDSAVYLCASSLGVGLARSETQYFGPGTRLLVL.

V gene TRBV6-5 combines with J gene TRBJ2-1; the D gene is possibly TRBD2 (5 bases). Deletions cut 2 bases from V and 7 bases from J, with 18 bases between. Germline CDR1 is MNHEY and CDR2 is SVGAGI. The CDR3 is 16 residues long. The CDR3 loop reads CASSYGPPGSNNEQFF. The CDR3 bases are TGTGCCAGCAGTTACGGCCCCCCGGGGTCGAATAATGAGCAGTTCTTC.

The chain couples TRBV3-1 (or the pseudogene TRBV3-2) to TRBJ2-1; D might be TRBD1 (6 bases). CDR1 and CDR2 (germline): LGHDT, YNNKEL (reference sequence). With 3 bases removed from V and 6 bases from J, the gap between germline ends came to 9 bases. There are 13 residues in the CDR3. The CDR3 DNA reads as TGTGCCAGCAGCCATGGACAGCCCAATGAGCAGTTCTTC. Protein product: CASSHGQPNEQFF.

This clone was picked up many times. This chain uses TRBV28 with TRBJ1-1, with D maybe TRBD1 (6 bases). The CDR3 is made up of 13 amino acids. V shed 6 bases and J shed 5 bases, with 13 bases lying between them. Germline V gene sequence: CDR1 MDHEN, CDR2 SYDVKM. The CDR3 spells CASRLGGWTEAFF. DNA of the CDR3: TGTGCCAGCAGACTAGGGGGATGGACTGAAGCTTTCTTT.

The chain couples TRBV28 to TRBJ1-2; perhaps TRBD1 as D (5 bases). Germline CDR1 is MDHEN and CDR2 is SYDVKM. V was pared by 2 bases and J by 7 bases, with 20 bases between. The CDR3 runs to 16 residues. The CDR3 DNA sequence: TGTGCCAGCAGTTTAGGGACGGCCTCACTAGGAGGTGGCTACACCTTC. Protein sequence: CASSLGTASLGGGYTF.